Listed below are T cell receptor beta chains from one sample, sequenced in a study of blood T cells in healthy people across ages. MiXCR, applied by TCRdb to the 5' RACE reads, yields one record per CDR3 protein. The repertoire holds under 850,000 distinct CDR3 sequences, with 30% to 45% as singletons. The sequenced sample consisted of blood. These receptors all come from a man between 18 and 29 years old in good health. Each CDR3 is given with its conserved first and last residue. D genes are given only for firm matches. A row's size may be missing; if present it is once, few, many or a size class.

j_call: TRBJ2-4
d_call: -
v_call: TRBV20-1
clone_size: few
cdr3_nt: TGCAGTGCTAAATCAGGGGTGATGCGCTACAATGAGCAGTACTTC
cdr3_aa: CSAKSGVMRYNEQYF

j_call: TRBJ2-5
d_call: -
v_call: TRBV7-2
clone_size: -
cdr3_nt: TGTGCCAGCAGCTTCCTAGGGGGGCGATCCCAAGAGACCCAGTACTTC
cdr3_aa: CASSFLGGRSQETQYF

j_call: TRBJ1-1
d_call: -
v_call: TRBV29-1
clone_size: once
cdr3_nt: TGCAGCGTGTCGGGGGTATTGGACACTGAAGCTTTCTTT
cdr3_aa: CSVSGVLDTEAFF

j_call: TRBJ1-1
d_call: -
v_call: TRBV12-3/TRBV12-4
clone_size: -
cdr3_nt: TGTGCCAGCAGGGCCCGACAGAAGAACACTGAAGCTTTCTTT
cdr3_aa: CASRARQKNTEAFF

j_call: TRBJ2-7
d_call: -
v_call: TRBV20-1
clone_size: -
cdr3_nt: TGCAGTGCTAGGGGTGGGGTCCTCTCCTACGAGCAGTACTTC
cdr3_aa: CSARGGVLSYEQYF

j_call: TRBJ2-7
d_call: TRBD1
v_call: TRBV4-1
clone_size: -
cdr3_nt: TGCGCCAGCAGCGTTGGAGACAGGGGGAGCTACGAGCAGTACTTC
cdr3_aa: CASSVGDRGSYEQYF

j_call: TRBJ2-5
d_call: -
v_call: TRBV18
clone_size: -
cdr3_nt: TGTGCCAGCTCACCAGCTGCAAAAGAGACCCAGTACTTC
cdr3_aa: CASSPAAKETQYF

j_call: TRBJ2-2
d_call: -
v_call: TRBV12-3/TRBV12-4
clone_size: few
cdr3_nt: TGTGCCAGCAGTTTCCCGTCGGTAGGGGCGCGAACCGGGGAGCTGTTTTTT
cdr3_aa: CASSFPSVGARTGELFF

j_call: TRBJ2-5
d_call: -
v_call: TRBV4-1
clone_size: few
cdr3_nt: TGCGCCAGCAGCCAAGATGTTCGGTTTCCAGAGACCCAGTACTTC
cdr3_aa: CASSQDVRFPETQYF

j_call: TRBJ2-1
d_call: -
v_call: TRBV6-2/TRBV6-3
clone_size: -
cdr3_nt: TGTGCCAGCAGTTATCTGGGCCTCTACAATGAGCAGTTCTTC
cdr3_aa: CASSYLGLYNEQFF